What follows are 17 T cell receptor beta chains derived from one specimen sequenced in a study of Graves' ophthalmopathy and Graves' hyperthyroidism. TCR beta CDR3 regions were amplified from RNA transcripts. An initial RT-PCR round employing HTBI primers preceded a second-round multiplex PCR. TCRdb independently ran MiXCR on the multiplex PCR reads; one entry per CDR3 protein. The data hold about 660,000 distinct CDR3 sequences, with more than 40% observed a single time. Material for sequencing was peripheral blood. These TCRs come from an adult man with Graves' ophthalmopathy.

On this clonotype itself: A single base separates this from a much larger clone, so it may be a read error. The chain uses TRBV7-9 and TRBJ2-5; 7 bases fit TRBD2. The germline CDR1 and CDR2 sequences are SEHNR and FQNEAQ (reference sequence). CDR3 length: 15 residues. The CDR3 nucleotides read TGTGCCAGCAGCCAAGTTCGGGGGGAGCAAGGGACCCAGTACTTC. It codes for CASSQVRGEQGTQYF.

This clonotype was observed many times. The chain recombines TRBV7-3 with TRBJ1-6, with 8 bases fitting TRBD1. CDR3 length equals 15 residues. Germline values: CDR1 SGHTA, CDR2 FQGTGA. V shed 2 bases, J shed 9 bases, and the junction held 6 bases outside the gene matches. The CDR3 loop reads CASSLLADRASPLHF. In DNA form, the CDR3 reads TGTGCCAGCAGCTTATTGGCGGACAGGGCTTCACCCCTCCACTTT.

The chain employs TRBV10-3 and TRBJ1-6, with 7 bases aligning to TRBD1. CDR3 length equals 11 residues. Germline CDR1 is ENHRY and CDR2 is SYGVKD. Germline trimming cut 4 bases from V and 18 bases from J; bases unmatched to any gene: 6. The CDR3 here is CAISGTGEPHF. As DNA, the CDR3 is TGTGCCATCAGTGGAACAGGGGAACCCCACTTT.

In its sample, this clonotype was seen many times. CDR3 in amino acids: CAISALQGGNSPLHF. The CDR3 DNA sequence: TGTGCCATCAGTGCCCTGCAGGGTGGTAATTCACCCCTCCACTTT. This chain connects TRBV10-3 to TRBJ1-6, with D maybe TRBD1 (5 bases). V shed 4 bases and J shed 6 bases, with 13 bases lying between them. The germline V gene has CDR1 ENHRY and CDR2 SYGVKD. The CDR3 totals 15 residues.

Comments on this clonotype: A clone one base away is much larger, so this may be a read error. The gene calls are TRBV25-1 and TRBJ2-2, with TRBD2 matching 9 bases. The CDR3 is made up of 16 amino acids. With V trimmed by 6 bases and J by 3 bases, 8 bases remained unmatched. Germline lookup yields CDR1 MGHDK and CDR2 SYGVNS. This CDR3 reads CASSLSGLADTGELFF. The CDR3 region has the DNA TGTGCCAGCAGCTTGTCGGGACTAGCCGACACCGGGGAGCTGTTTTTT.

This clonotype has just a few counts. The chain joins TRBV11-2 to TRBJ2-5; 7 nucleotides line up with TRBD2. CDR3 length: 16 residues. Germline loops: CDR1 SGHAT, CDR2 FQNNGV. After removal of 4 bases from V and 3 bases from J, the junction contained 11 bases not matched to a gene. The CDR3 protein is CASSSSHIAGEETQYF. Here the CDR3 DNA reads TGTGCCAGCAGCTCCTCCCATATTGCGGGAGAAGAGACCCAGTACTTC.

V is TRBV11-2 and J is TRBJ1-6; D is ambiguous. Trimming cost V 1 base and J 7 bases, with 14 bases left between them. Germline values: CDR1 SGHAT, CDR2 FQNNGV. The CDR3 totals 16 residues. The CDR3 DNA reads as TGTGCCAGCAGCTTAGGCCGGGAGGGAAGGAATTCACCCCTCCACTTT. It codes for CASSLGREGRNSPLHF.

This clonotype was counted many times. In DNA form, the CDR3 reads TGCGCCAGCAGCCCCGGACAGGGCTCCGGAAACACCATATATTTT. Encoded protein: CASSPGQGSGNTIYF. The rearrangement joins TRBV5-1 to TRBJ1-3, with 8 bases matching TRBD1. CDR1 is SGHRS and CDR2 is YFSETQ in the germline V gene. J gave up 4 bases and V 4 bases, and 7 bases lay outside the gene matches. This CDR3 region has 15 residues.

The chain carries TRBV24-1 and TRBJ2-5, with D uncertain. The V end lost 6 bases, the J end lost 1 base, and 14 bases lay between the germline ends. There are 15 residues in the CDR3. Germline V CDR1 and CDR2: KGHDR, SFDVKD. The CDR3 sequence: CATSYAGRPQETQYF. CDR3 DNA: TGTGCCACCAGTTACGCTGGACGCCCCCAAGAGACCCAGTACTTC.

This clonotype was recorded a few times. One junction end does not reproduce the germline sequence, and a read error may be involved. J is TRBJ2-2 and V is TRBV7-6; weak D call: TRBD2 (6 bases). The germline gives CDR1 SGHVS, CDR2 FNYEAQ. The CDR3 consists of 16 residues. CDR3 DNA sequence: TGCGCCAGCAGCCAGAGGGCGGGGAGGAACACCGGGGAGCTGTTTTTT. This sequence encodes CASSQRAGRNTGELFF.

The J gene is TRBJ1-6, the V gene TRBV11-1; D remains ambiguous. The ends were cut back, 5 bases at V and 7 bases at J, with 12 bases in the middle. From germline, CDR1 is SGHAT and CDR2 FQDESV (reference sequence). This CDR3 has 14 amino acids. The CDR3 DNA follows: TGTGCCAGCAGCCCGGGCTCGATAAATTCACCCCTCCACTTT. It yields the protein CASSPGSINSPLHF.

This clonotype was detected many times. This rearrangement joins TRBV7-9 to TRBJ2-7; D ambiguous. CDR3 length equals 12 residues. CDR1 is SEHNR, CDR2 FQNEAQ, per germline (reference sequence). Trimming removed 5 bases from V and 6 bases from J, with 11 bases in between. As DNA, the CDR3 is TGTGCCAGCAGCCTCGGGTCGGGCGAGCAGTACTTC. It yields the protein CASSLGSGEQYF.

This clonotype came up many times. V usage is TRBV20-1 and J usage is TRBJ2-5, with 12 bases fitting TRBD2. Germline CDR1 and CDR2: DFQATT and SNEGSKA (reference sequence). V shed 6 bases, J shed 3 bases, and the junction held 8 bases outside the gene matches. The CDR3 runs 15 residues. Here the CDR3 DNA reads TGCAGTGCGCACACTAGCGGGGGGCGCAAAGAGACCCAGTACTTC. Amino acids: CSAHTSGGRKETQYF.

This clonotype was counted only a few times. The J gene is TRBJ1-1, the V gene TRBV6-6; D is undetermined. The CDR3 totals 11 residues. Trimming removed 4 bases from V and 6 bases from J, with 6 bases in between. In germline, CDR1 is MNHNY, CDR2 SVGAGI (reference sequence). The CDR3 loop reads CASSLLAEAFF. Here the CDR3 DNA reads TGTGCCAGCAGTTTATTGGCTGAAGCTTTCTTT.

The J gene is TRBJ1-1, the V gene TRBV5-1; TRBD1 matches at 11 bases. This CDR3 contains 16 residues. After removal of 7 bases from V and 3 bases from J, the junction contained 11 bases not matched to a gene. Per the germline V gene, CDR1 is SGHRS and CDR2 is YFSETQ. The CDR3 spells CASVVGQGARDTEAFF. The DNA of the CDR3 is TGCGCCAGCGTAGTTGGACAGGGGGCAAGGGACACTGAAGCTTTCTTT.

The V gene is TRBV12-5, the J gene TRBJ1-1, with 8 bases lining up with TRBD1. Germline V lookup: CDR1 LGHNT, CDR2 FRNRAP. V was pared by 3 bases and J by 4 bases, with 10 bases of the junction left unmatched. This CDR3 region has 16 residues. The CDR3 reads CASGLVAGGIVTEAFF. For the CDR3, the DNA is TGTGCTAGTGGTTTAGTCGCAGGGGGCATAGTCACTGAAGCTTTCTTT.

There are many counts of this clonotype. The chain combines TRBV25-1 with TRBJ2-7; perhaps TRBD1 as D (5 bases). Trimming pared 6 bases from V and 2 bases from J, leaving 8 bases between. From germline, CDR1 is MGHDK and CDR2 SYGVNS. This CDR3 has 12 residues. The CDR3 loop reads CASSDSTYEQYF. In DNA form, the CDR3 reads TGTGCCAGCAGCGACAGTACCTACGAGCAGTACTTC.